Listed below are T cell receptor beta chains from one sample, sequenced in a study of technical replicates of blood from a handful of donors. Using immunoSEQ multiplex PCR, the repertoire was profiled, and TCRdb retains in-frame clones only, with some absent. The sample has around 62,000 clones, 98% seen once. Sample: T cells isolated from PBMCs. These receptors came from a human donor in good health. Both conserved end residues are part of each CDR3. Each record gives: V gene, J gene, D gene, clone size, CDR3 protein, CDR3 DNA. The D gene is left open where the match is weak. Expanded clones get a size class; other rows say once, few or many, or leave the size out.

V gene: TRBV5-1
J gene: TRBJ2-7
D gene: -
clone size: -
CDR3 protein: CASSFGKQNEQYF
CDR3 DNA: TGCGCCAGCAGCTTCGGCAAACAGAACGAGCAGTACTTC

V gene: TRBV30
J gene: TRBJ1-1
D gene: -
clone size: -
CDR3 protein: CAWTPFGGDTEAFF
CDR3 DNA: TGTGCCTGGACGCCATTTGGGGGGGACACTGAAGCTTTCTTT

V gene: TRBV28
J gene: TRBJ1-2
D gene: -
clone size: -
CDR3 protein: CASSFAHEIYGYTF
CDR3 DNA: TGTGCCAGCAGTTTCGCCCACGAGATATATGGCTACACCTTC

V gene: TRBV7-2
J gene: TRBJ1-2
D gene: TRBD1
clone size: -
CDR3 protein: CASSPPGQLIYGYTF
CDR3 DNA: TGTGCCAGCAGCCCCCCGGGACAGCTCATTTATGGCTACACCTTC

V gene: TRBV28
J gene: TRBJ2-7
D gene: TRBD1
clone size: -
CDR3 protein: CASRTGISPSSYEQYF
CDR3 DNA: TGTGCCAGCAGGACAGGGATTAGTCCCAGCTCCTACGAGCAGTACTTC

V gene: TRBV7-7
J gene: TRBJ2-1
D gene: -
clone size: -
CDR3 protein: CASSLDRHNEQFF
CDR3 DNA: TGTGCTAGCAGTCTTGACAGACACAATGAGCAGTTCTTC

V gene: TRBV6-6
J gene: TRBJ1-2
D gene: -
clone size: -
CDR3 protein: CASRKTSEGSYTF
CDR3 DNA: TGTGCCAGCAGAAAGACATCTGAGGGAAGCTACACCTTC

V gene: TRBV7-8
J gene: TRBJ2-5
D gene: TRBD1
clone size: -
CDR3 protein: CASSTYRGAQETQYF
CDR3 DNA: TGTGCCAGCAGCACTTACAGGGGGGCACAAGAGACCCAGTACTTC

V gene: TRBV29-1
J gene: TRBJ2-1
D gene: TRBD2
clone size: -
CDR3 protein: CSVEDSREATSLYNEQFF
CDR3 DNA: TGCAGCGTTGAAGATTCCCGGGAGGCCACCTCTCTGTACAATGAGCAGTTCTTC

V gene: TRBV6-1
J gene: TRBJ1-5
D gene: -
clone size: -
CDR3 protein: CAAQVVGGRPQHF
CDR3 DNA: TGTGCCGCGCAAGTGGTGGGGGGACGGCCCCAGCATTTT

V gene: TRBV5-1
J gene: TRBJ2-6
D gene: TRBD1
clone size: -
CDR3 protein: CASSLVTGGDLLAGANVLTF
CDR3 DNA: TGCGCCAGCAGCTTGGTGACAGGGGGCGACTTGCTAGCTGGGGCCAACGTCCTGACTTTC

V gene: TRBV5-4
J gene: TRBJ2-1
D gene: TRBD1
clone size: -
CDR3 protein: CASSPDRASYNEQFF
CDR3 DNA: TGTGCCAGCAGCCCCGACAGGGCCTCATACAATGAGCAGTTCTTC

V gene: TRBV30
J gene: TRBJ1-3
D gene: -
clone size: -
CDR3 protein: CAWSMSTGNTIYF
CDR3 DNA: TGTGCCTGGAGTATGAGCACTGGAAACACCATATATTTT

V gene: TRBV4-1
J gene: TRBJ1-1
D gene: -
clone size: -
CDR3 protein: CASSRRERNTEAFF
CDR3 DNA: TGCGCCAGCAGCCGGAGGGAGAGGAACACTGAAGCTTTCTTT

V gene: TRBV13
J gene: TRBJ2-7
D gene: TRBD2
clone size: once
CDR3 protein: CASSLGLSGSGEQYF
CDR3 DNA: TGTGCCAGCAGCCTGGGCCTTAGCGGGAGTGGAGAGCAGTACTTC

V gene: TRBV9
J gene: TRBJ2-3
D gene: TRBD2
clone size: -
CDR3 protein: CASSVGLASGSDTQYF
CDR3 DNA: TGTGCCAGCAGCGTTGGCTTGGCTAGCGGGAGTGATACGCAGTATTTT

V gene: TRBV11-2
J gene: TRBJ2-1
D gene: -
clone size: -
CDR3 protein: CASSLDQMLERDRKNEQFF
CDR3 DNA: TGTGCCAGCAGCTTAGACCAGATGTTGGAGCGTGACCGGAAGAATGAGCAGTTCTTC

V gene: TRBV11-2
J gene: TRBJ1-3
D gene: -
clone size: -
CDR3 protein: CASSPLTGLAGNTIYF
CDR3 DNA: TGTGCCAGCAGCCCACTGACAGGCCTTGCTGGAAACACCATATATTTT

V gene: TRBV27
J gene: TRBJ2-7
D gene: -
clone size: -
CDR3 protein: CASSPRGGPFEGEQYF
CDR3 DNA: TGTGCCAGCAGCCCTCGAGGGGGACCCTTCGAAGGGGAGCAGTACTTC

V gene: TRBV10-3
J gene: TRBJ1-5
D gene: TRBD1
clone size: -
CDR3 protein: CAISETRDSGNSNQPQHF
CDR3 DNA: TGTGCCATCAGTGAGACACGGGACAGCGGAAATAGCAATCAGCCCCAGCATTTT

V gene: TRBV14
J gene: TRBJ2-1
D gene: TRBD2
clone size: -
CDR3 protein: CASSPMGTSGRGDSYNEQFF
CDR3 DNA: TGTGCCAGCAGCCCCATGGGGACTAGCGGGAGGGGAGACTCCTACAATGAGCAGTTCTTC

V gene: TRBV2
J gene: TRBJ1-2
D gene: -
clone size: -
CDR3 protein: CASGDIYTF
CDR3 DNA: TGTGCCAGCGGGGACATCTACACCTTC

V gene: TRBV5-1
J gene: TRBJ1-2
D gene: TRBD1
clone size: -
CDR3 protein: CASSLDLGGSPSGYTF
CDR3 DNA: TGCGCCAGCAGCTTGGATTTAGGGGGCAGCCCTTCCGGCTACACCTTC

V gene: TRBV2
J gene: TRBJ1-1
D gene: TRBD1
clone size: few
CDR3 protein: CASSTTGLLHTEAFF
CDR3 DNA: TGTGCCAGCAGTACGACAGGGCTCTTACACACTGAAGCTTTCTTT

V gene: TRBV14
J gene: TRBJ2-3
D gene: TRBD2
clone size: once
CDR3 protein: CASSPTSPGTDTQYF
CDR3 DNA: TGTGCCAGCAGCCCGACTAGCCCAGGCACAGATACGCAGTATTTT

V gene: TRBV6-1
J gene: TRBJ1-1
D gene: TRBD1
clone size: -
CDR3 protein: CASRPTGASTEAFF
CDR3 DNA: TGTGCCAGCAGACCCACAGGGGCTTCCACTGAAGCTTTCTTT

V gene: TRBV27
J gene: TRBJ2-3
D gene: -
clone size: -
CDR3 protein: CASSLEAFVGTQYF
CDR3 DNA: TGTGCCAGCAGTTTGGAGGCTTTTGTAGGTACGCAGTATTTT

V gene: TRBV28
J gene: TRBJ2-7
D gene: TRBD2
clone size: -
CDR3 protein: CASGGVAGGPLPEQYF
CDR3 DNA: TGTGCCAGCGGGGGTGTAGCGGGAGGGCCTCTTCCCGAGCAGTACTTC

V gene: TRBV7-6
J gene: TRBJ1-4
D gene: -
clone size: once
CDR3 protein: CASSPTASNEKLFF
CDR3 DNA: TGTGCCAGCAGCCCGACAGCCTCTAATGAAAAACTGTTTTTT

V gene: TRBV7-8
J gene: TRBJ2-1
D gene: -
clone size: -
CDR3 protein: CASSSRQEVNNEQFF
CDR3 DNA: TGTGCCAGCAGTTCTCGACAGGAAGTTAACAATGAGCAGTTCTTC

V gene: TRBV5-1
J gene: TRBJ1-2
D gene: TRBD1
clone size: -
CDR3 protein: CASSSPGRGPAHGYTF
CDR3 DNA: TGCGCCAGCAGCTCCCCCGGGAGGGGGCCCGCCCATGGCTACACCTTC

V gene: TRBV4-2
J gene: TRBJ2-4
D gene: TRBD2
clone size: -
CDR3 protein: CASSQELAGARLAKNIQYF
CDR3 DNA: TGTGCCAGCAGCCAAGAACTAGCGGGGGCCCGCTTAGCCAAAAACATTCAGTACTTC

V gene: TRBV2
J gene: TRBJ1-1
D gene: -
clone size: -
CDR3 protein: CASSERGGANTEAFF
CDR3 DNA: TGTGCCAGCAGTGAAAGGGGAGGGGCTAACACTGAAGCTTTCTTT

V gene: TRBV23-1
J gene: TRBJ1-2
D gene: -
clone size: -
CDR3 protein: CASSQDGGGKKNYGYTF
CDR3 DNA: TGCGCCAGCAGTCAAGACGGCGGGGGGAAGAAGAACTATGGCTACACCTTC

V gene: TRBV2
J gene: TRBJ2-5
D gene: TRBD2
clone size: -
CDR3 protein: CASRITSGGAFKTQYF
CDR3 DNA: TGTGCCAGCAGGATAACAAGCGGGGGGGCCTTTAAGACCCAGTACTTC

V gene: TRBV14
J gene: TRBJ2-2
D gene: TRBD1
clone size: -
CDR3 protein: CASSQDSWDSDTGELFF
CDR3 DNA: TGTGCCAGCAGCCAAGACAGCTGGGACAGTGACACCGGGGAGCTGTTTTTT

V gene: TRBV4-1
J gene: TRBJ2-7
D gene: -
clone size: -
CDR3 protein: CASSHGGHYEQYF
CDR3 DNA: TGCGCCAGCAGCCATGGCGGGCACTACGAGCAGTACTTC

V gene: TRBV7-9
J gene: TRBJ2-1
D gene: TRBD2
clone size: -
CDR3 protein: CASSLAWGGALDNEQFF
CDR3 DNA: TGTGCCAGCAGCTTAGCGTGGGGAGGGGCGTTGGACAATGAGCAGTTCTTC

V gene: TRBV15
J gene: TRBJ2-2
D gene: -
clone size: -
CDR3 protein: CATSRAGYTGELFF
CDR3 DNA: TGTGCCACCAGCAGGGCAGGGTACACCGGGGAGCTGTTTTTT

V gene: TRBV5-1
J gene: TRBJ2-1
D gene: TRBD2
clone size: -
CDR3 protein: CASSPRLAGGPTSYNEQFF
CDR3 DNA: TGCGCCAGCAGCCCGAGACTAGCGGGAGGGCCTACGTCCTACAATGAGCAGTTCTTC

V gene: TRBV5-1
J gene: TRBJ1-1
D gene: -
clone size: -
CDR3 protein: CASSRWAGGGHEAFF
CDR3 DNA: TGCGCCAGCAGCCGCTGGGCGGGAGGGGGACATGAAGCTTTCTTT